This T cell receptor beta chain derives from a study of T cell responses to AZD1222 COVID-19 vaccine. Overall study results and limits: Along spike, vaccine-associated CD4 TCRs were found throughout, with dominance at 160-218 and 743-854. The study reported that nearly half of spike-specific TCRs target unmutated variant regions. In all cases, repertoires were sampled only after the peak T cell response. Clonal diversity may have been underestimated, and the donors were mostly white British, with more females than males.

In this sample, this clone turned up once. What it recognizes is unknown. The repertoire was sequenced with immunoSEQ multiplex PCR; TCRdb's copy has only in-frame clones and lacks some. The sample contains roughly 160,000 clones, just over 90% of which appear only once. Germline lookup yields CDR1 GTSNPN and CDR2 SVGIG (reference sequence). Losses at the gene ends were 0 bases for V and 4 bases for J; bases not matched to a gene: 18. The CDR3 runs to 20 residues. The rearrangement uses TRBV30 and TRBJ2-1; TRBD2 matches at 10 bases. Sequencing used peripheral blood, obtained on day 0 of MenACWY control vaccination. The clonotype was recovered from an adult in good health. The CDR3 DNA sequence: TGTGCCTGGAGTGTCCCCGTGACTAGAGCGGGAGGGCCGCGGTACAATGAGCAGTTCTTC. Translating it yields CAWSVPVTRAGGPRYNEQFF.